Listed below are T cell receptor beta chains from one sample, sequenced in a study of graft-versus-host responses after intestinal transplantation. Their antigens remain unidentified. Libraries were prepared by immunoSEQ multiplex PCR; TCRdb keeps only in-frame clonotypes and omits some of them. The sample holds 75,000 to 100,000 clones, about 93% seen once. The sample was unstimulated CD8+ T cells sorted from spleen or lymph node cells, taken before intestinal transplant. These receptor sequences come from a human donor who received an intestinal transplant. Each CDR3 is given without its conserved first and last residue.

v_call | cdr3_aa
TRBV4-1 | ASSLRTGEDYGYT
TRBV5-6 | ASSSEDRGHPYEQY
TRBV7-9 | ASSYETSFRYNEQF
TRBV30 | AWDWPGGGPIFGTDTQY
TRBV4-2 | ASSLGGSGLNEQF
TRBV7-9 | ASSFGGSQY
TRBV27 | ASSLGGNTEAF
TRBV11-3 | ASSPEPVETQY
TRBV9 | ASSGTSEVETQY
TRBV19 | ASSMQVTYEQY
TRBV25-1 | ASSDSLTDTQY
TRBV2 | ASSAAGGLYNEQF
TRBV6-1 | ASSESPMRGYYEQY
TRBV5-4 | ASSAGQGGYEQY
TRBV7-9 | ASSSTGEVYGYT
TRBV5-1 | ASSLFVRGRQETQY
TRBV5-6 | ASSSVSGGPYNEQF
TRBV7-8 | ASSFIWEQGVEVETQY
TRBV6-5 | ASSAGTSGRDEQY
TRBV4-2 | ASRRYNEQF
TRBV13 | ASSLGEVQETQY
TRBV6-1 | ASSEREIDGYT